Listed here is a single T cell receptor beta chain. This clone came up once. Its specific antigen is unknown. No much larger clone exists at a distance of one base, and base qualities are not known. The data are from a study of blood T cell repertoires in COVID-19 (TCRdb year 2020). Study-level background: The collaborator samples originated in the United States, Italy and Spain and spanned the acute and convalescent phases of COVID-19. The material from the prospective study consisted of cDNA or gDNA derived from T cells, B-cell-depleted T cells, or PBMCs. Deeply sampled blood TCRbeta repertoires from subjects exposed to, actively infected with, or recovered from COVID-19 were included in the dataset. The repertoires were released in a freely available public database intended as a resource for research on the immune response to SARS-CoV-2. The samples were drawn from two sources: the first 160 participants of the ongoing ImmuneRACE study, and 950 to 1,500 subjects contributed by 6 global collaborators. Nearly every sample came with metadata listing a de-identified subject ID, COVID-19 status, age in years and sex. HLA class I and class II types, where available, came from metadata supplied by the sample provider rather than from assay-based typing.

Study-wide conclusions, independent of this receptor: The quantity of clinical and demographic metadata differed by source and by participant and was supplied without curation.

Whole blood was collected in K2EDTA tubes by collaborating institutions according to the institutions' own protocols. For TCRbeta analysis, collaborators shipped samples in one of three forms: frozen whole blood, isolated PBMCs, or DNA extracted from either of those sample types. TCRbeta CDR3 regions were amplified from genomic DNA using the immunoSEQ Assay, a bias-controlled multiplex PCR. The published analysis was carried out like this. Within the assay, amplification of reference gene primers was used to estimate how many nucleated cells each sample contained. Sequence reads were collapsed and filtered to measure the absolute abundance of every unique TCRbeta CDR3 rearrangement. Productive Simpson clonality was computed per sample as the square root of Simpson's diversity index over productive rearrangements. TCRdb retrieved this table from immuneACCESS and kept in-frame rearrangements only. Not all clones are present; in checked studies, unresolved V genes account for under half, and no reason is known for the remainder. V, J and clone size are taken as reported in that table, and D and trimming were inferred from the DNA itself. The table for this sample lists about 99,000 clones; around 82% of them were counted only once. The leading ten clones occupy about 4.8% of the sample.

The material sequenced was peripheral blood. The sequence was collected from a man aged 55 to 70 with acute or convalescent COVID-19.

The sequenced DNA is TGTGCCACCTCAAGGGGGCCAGGAAACACCATATATTTT. This gives the protein CATSRGPGNTIYF. Recombination connected TRBV10-3 to TRBJ1-3, with TRBD1 identical over 7 junction bases. The germline V gene gives CDR1 as ENHRY and CDR2 as SYGVKD. V and J are trimmed by 10 bases and 4 bases, and the gene matches miss 7 bases of the junction. From the cysteine through the phenylalanine, the CDR3 covers 13 amino acids. Of all the DNA, just the CDR3 is kept, 39 bases in frame from base 1.